What follows are 9 T cell receptor beta chains derived from one specimen sequenced in a study of T cells in localized non-small cell lung cancer. Clones were sequenced by immunoSEQ multiplex PCR, and TCRdb holds only the in-frame ones, with some missing. The sample yields about 2,300 clones, 21% seen once. The source material was lung tumor tissue, sampled before any cancer treatment. These TCRs come from a man aged 35-69 years with stage I lung adenocarcinoma.

This clone was seen only a few times. The chain uses TRBV11-3 and TRBJ1-1; no clear D gene. From germline, CDR1 is SGHNT and CDR2 YENEEA. Trimming removed 1 base from V and 0 bases from J, with 9 bases in between. This CDR3 contains 15 residues. The CDR3 DNA reads as TGTGCCAGCAGCTTAGGTGCGGGCATGAACACTGAAGCTTTCTTT. This translates into CASSLGAGMNTEAFF.

By sample share, this clone is medium-sized. The chain carries TRBV9 and TRBJ2-5; TRBD1 matches at 7 bases. This CDR3 has 15 residues. The J segment lost 5 bases and the V segment lost 6 bases, leaving 13 bases of the junction unmatched. Germline V gene data show CDR1 as SGDLS and CDR2 as YYNGEE. CDR3 protein: CASNTRDSWEETQYF. Written as DNA, the CDR3 is TGTGCCAGCAATACCCGGGACAGTTGGGAGGAGACCCAGTACTTC.

This clone was detected a few times. This chain connects TRBV23-1 to TRBJ2-3; 7 nucleotides line up with TRBD1. TRBV23-1 is identified as an open reading frame with a role that is uncertain. V was clipped by 6 bases and J by 3 bases; unmatched bases: 3. The CDR3 length is 13 residues. Here the CDR3 DNA reads TGCGCCAGCAGCTTCAGGGGGACAGATACGCAGTATTTT. Protein: CASSFRGTDTQYF.

The chain carries TRBV11-3 and TRBJ1-1; D unclear. V was cut by 2 bases and J by 0 bases, with 10 bases left in between. Germline CDR1 reads SGHNT; CDR2 reads YENEEA. CDR3 length equals 15 residues. In nucleotides, the CDR3 is TGTGCCAGCAGCTTACGAGGAGACATGAACACTGAAGCTTTCTTT. It specifies CASSLRGDMNTEAFF.

The rearrangement joins TRBV11-3 to TRBJ1-6; 8 nucleotides align to TRBD1. CDR1 SGHNT and CDR2 YENEEA come from the germline V gene. The junction had 12 bases not matched to a gene; V was cut back by 8 bases and J by 6 bases. The CDR3 length is 16 residues. The DNA of the CDR3 is TGTGCCAGCTTCATGCAGGGGGCCCTCTTTAATTCACCCCTCCACTTT. This encodes CASFMQGALFNSPLHF.

This sequence joins TRBV28 and TRBJ1-5, with 9 bases aligning to TRBD1. Per germline, CDR1 MDHEN and CDR2 SYDVKM. The V gene end was trimmed by 6 bases and the J gene end by 7 bases; junction bases not matched to a gene: 10. The CDR3 runs 15 residues. CDR3 nucleotide sequence: TGTGCCAGCAGCGATACAGGGGGCGTGTGGCAGCCCCAGCATTTT. Residues: CASSDTGGVWQPQHF.

This chain joins TRBV6-8 and TRBJ1-3; TRBD1 might be the D (6 bases). The CDR3 is 14 amino acids. Germline lookup yields CDR1 MNHGY and CDR2 SAAAGT. The V end lost 5 bases, the J end lost 4 bases, and 12 bases lay between the germline ends. The CDR3: CASSLTGIGNTIYF. DNA for the CDR3: TGTGCCAGCAGTCTTACAGGGATCGGAAACACCATATATTTT.

V gene TRBV9 combines with J gene TRBJ1-1, with 9 bases matching TRBD1. J gave up 1 base and V 6 bases, and 7 bases lay outside the gene matches. The CDR3 consists of 15 residues. Per the germline V gene, CDR1 is SGDLS and CDR2 is YYNGEE. CDR3 sequence reads: CASTLLGQGNTEAFF. CDR3 nucleotide sequence: TGTGCCAGCACCCTTCTGGGACAGGGGAACACTGAAGCTTTCTTT.

The CDR3, as DNA: TGTGCCAGCAGTAGGACAGGGACGGTCTACGAGCAGTACTTC. Translated, it gives CASSRTGTVYEQYF. The chain employs TRBV6-8 and TRBJ2-7; 8 bases match TRBD1. The CDR3 contains 14 residues. V was clipped by 5 bases and J by 3 bases; unmatched bases: 6. CDR1 and CDR2 (germline): MNHGY, SAAAGT.